These T cell receptor beta chains were read from a single sample in a study of cytomegalovirus exposure and HLA in healthy donors. Method: immunoSEQ multiplex PCR; TCRdb's copy keeps in-frame clones and lacks some. The table shows about 190,000 clones, with over 60% occurring only once. The sequenced sample consisted of PBMCs. These TCRs come from a woman aged 25 to 39 in good health and CMV-seropositive. CDR3s include the opening cysteine and the closing phenylalanine or tryptophan. D genes are given only for firm matches. Size is omitted from some rows. Given values are once, few, many or a class for expanded clones.

v_call	d_call	clone_size	j_call	cdr3_nt	cdr3_aa
TRBV18	-	-	TRBJ2-7	TGTGCCAGCTCACACACTGGGAGAGATTACGAGCAGTACTTC	CASSHTGRDYEQYF
TRBV27	-	-	TRBJ1-5	TGTGCCAGCAGTCCCCTCGGGATGGGCAATCAGCCCCAGCATTTT	CASSPLGMGNQPQHF
TRBV28	-	-	TRBJ1-2	TGTGCCAGCAGTTTATTATATAACTATGGCTACACCTTC	CASSLLYNYGYTF
TRBV7-9	-	-	TRBJ1-1	TGTGCCAGCAGCTTAGACAGGGAAGCTTTCTTT	CASSLDREAFF
TRBV28	-	-	TRBJ1-4	TGTGCCAGCAGTTCTCAGGGTACGACTAATGAAAAACTGTTTTTT	CASSSQGTTNEKLFF
TRBV25-1	TRBD1	-	TRBJ1-4	TGTGCCAGCAGTGATTGGAGGACAGGGAATGAAAAACTGTTTTTT	CASSDWRTGNEKLFF
TRBV11-3	-	-	TRBJ2-1	TGTGCCAGCAGCTTGGAGGGGTCGGTGAGTGAGCAGTTCTTC	CASSLEGSVSEQFF
TRBV7-9	-	-	TRBJ1-1	TGTGCCAGCAGCTTAGAAATAAACACTGAAGCTTTCTTT	CASSLEINTEAFF
TRBV27	-	-	TRBJ2-5	TGTGCCAGCAGTTATAGAGCGGCGGGGTGGGAAGAGACCCAGTACTTC	CASSYRAAGWEETQYF
TRBV18	TRBD2	-	TRBJ2-7	TGTGCCAGCTCACAACGACTAGCCGACGAGCAGTACTTC	CASSQRLADEQYF
TRBV4-3	TRBD1	-	TRBJ1-4	TGCGCCAGCAGCCAAGACCACGGACAGGGGGGAGAAAAACTGTTTTTT	CASSQDHGQGGEKLFF
TRBV4-2	-	-	TRBJ2-1	TGTGCCAGCAGCCAAGTCTTCAGGGCCTACAATGAGCAGTTCTTC	CASSQVFRAYNEQFF
TRBV19	-	once	TRBJ2-7	TGTGCCAGTAGTAGACCAGGGGGGTTCGAGCAGTACTTC	CASSRPGGFEQYF
TRBV18	TRBD1	-	TRBJ2-3	TGTGCCAGCTCACTCAGACAGGGGTCCACAGATACGCAGTATTTT	CASSLRQGSTDTQYF
TRBV30	TRBD1	-	TRBJ2-1	TGTGCCCAGGACAGGGGGCTAGGCGATGAGCAGTTCTTC	CAQDRGLGDEQFF
TRBV27	-	few	TRBJ2-5	TGTGCCAGCAGTCCACTAGCGCGACAGGGGGAGACCCAGTACTTC	CASSPLARQGETQYF
TRBV28	-	-	TRBJ2-3	TGTGCCAGCCGGGTCACCACAGATACGCAGTATTTT	CASRVTTDTQYF
TRBV29-1	TRBD2	-	TRBJ2-3	TGCAGCGATCCGACTAGCGGGAGGGCCACAGATACGCAGTATTTT	CSDPTSGRATDTQYF
TRBV7-3	-	-	TRBJ2-1	TGTGCCAGCAGCTTAAGAGAGAGAAACGGCAATGAGCAGTTCTTC	CASSLRERNGNEQFF
TRBV10-2	-	-	TRBJ2-7	TGCGCCAGCAGTAGAGGACAGACCTACGAGCAGTACTTC	CASSRGQTYEQYF
TRBV19	-	-	TRBJ1-1	TGTGCCAGTAGTATAAAGGGAGCTGAAGCTTTCTTT	CASSIKGAEAFF
TRBV6-4	TRBD2	-	TRBJ2-2	TGTGCCAGCAGTGAAATGGGGGGGACCGGGGAGCTGTTTTTT	CASSEMGGTGELFF
TRBV11-2	TRBD2	-	TRBJ2-2	TGTGCCAGCAGCTTCATAGCGGGAGGGCTGAACGCCGGGGAGCTGTTTTTT	CASSFIAGGLNAGELFF
TRBV27	-	-	TRBJ1-2	TGTGCCAGCAGTTTATCGTACACGCTGTCCGACTATGGCTACACCTTC	CASSLSYTLSDYGYTF
TRBV7-6	-	-	TRBJ2-2	TGTGCCAGCAGCCCGAGTCCGTCACGGGGCACCGGGGAGCTGTTTTTT	CASSPSPSRGTGELFF
TRBV6-1	-	-	TRBJ1-1	TGTGCCAGCAGAAAAGCGGGACAGAACACTGAAGCTTTCTTT	CASRKAGQNTEAFF
TRBV11-2	-	-	TRBJ1-6	TGTGCCAGCAGCTTCGGACAGATTAATTCACCCCTCCACTTT	CASSFGQINSPLHF
TRBV19	TRBD1	few	TRBJ1-2	TGTGCCAGTAGCACGACAGGGTTGACCCAAGGGTCCCACTATGGCTACACCTTC	CASSTTGLTQGSHYGYTF
TRBV30	-	-	TRBJ1-4	TGTGCCTGGAGCCCTCGTCCCCGTGAAAAACTGTTTTTT	CAWSPRPREKLFF
TRBV15	TRBD1	once	TRBJ2-3	TGTGCCACCAGCGGCCCGGGACAGGGGATGTTTGTAACAGATACGCAGTATTTT	CATSGPGQGMFVTDTQYF
TRBV5-5	-	-	TRBJ1-2	TGTGCCAGCAGCTTGGCTGCGGGGAGGTCTAACTATGGCTACACCTTC	CASSLAAGRSNYGYTF
TRBV7-9	-	-	TRBJ2-4	TGTGCCAGCAGCTTAGCAGCTAGCGAATCTCAGTACTTC	CASSLAASESQYF
TRBV6-4	TRBD2	-	TRBJ2-1	TGTGCCAGCAGTCAAGGGGACTACGACTACAATGAGCAGTTCTTC	CASSQGDYDYNEQFF
TRBV7-2	TRBD1	-	TRBJ1-2	TGTGCCAGCAGCAAGGAGACAGGGGAGAACTATGGCTACACCTTC	CASSKETGENYGYTF
TRBV11-1	TRBD2	-	TRBJ2-1	TGTGCCAGCAGCTTAACCCCACTAGCGGGGGCCTTATACAATGAGCAGTTCTTC	CASSLTPLAGALYNEQFF
TRBV4-3	-	-	TRBJ1-2	TGCGCCAGCAGCCAAGTTGCGGGGAGCGTTGGCTACACCTTC	CASSQVAGSVGYTF
TRBV5-1	TRBD2	-	TRBJ2-5	TGCGCCAGCAGCTTAGTAAGCGGGAGTCCAGGGGAGACCCAGTACTTC	CASSLVSGSPGETQYF
TRBV16	-	-	TRBJ2-7	TGTGCCAGCAGCCAATCGGCGAACAACTACGATTCGCAGTACTTC	CASSQSANNYDSQYF
TRBV5-1	TRBD2	-	TRBJ2-7	TGCGCCAGCAGCCCCCTTGCGGGAGGGAGTAAGCAGTACTTC	CASSPLAGGSKQYF
TRBV2	-	-	TRBJ1-1	TGTGCCAGCAGTGATGTTGTTTATAACACTGAAGCTTTCTTT	CASSDVVYNTEAFF
TRBV27	-	few	TRBJ1-1	TGTGCCAGCAGTTTTAACAGCCGTTCAAGGAACACTGAAGCTTTCTTT	CASSFNSRSRNTEAFF
TRBV30	TRBD2	-	TRBJ2-2	TGTGCCTGGAGTATCCTCGGGACTAGCGAGGCCGGGGAGCTGTTTTTT	CAWSILGTSEAGELFF